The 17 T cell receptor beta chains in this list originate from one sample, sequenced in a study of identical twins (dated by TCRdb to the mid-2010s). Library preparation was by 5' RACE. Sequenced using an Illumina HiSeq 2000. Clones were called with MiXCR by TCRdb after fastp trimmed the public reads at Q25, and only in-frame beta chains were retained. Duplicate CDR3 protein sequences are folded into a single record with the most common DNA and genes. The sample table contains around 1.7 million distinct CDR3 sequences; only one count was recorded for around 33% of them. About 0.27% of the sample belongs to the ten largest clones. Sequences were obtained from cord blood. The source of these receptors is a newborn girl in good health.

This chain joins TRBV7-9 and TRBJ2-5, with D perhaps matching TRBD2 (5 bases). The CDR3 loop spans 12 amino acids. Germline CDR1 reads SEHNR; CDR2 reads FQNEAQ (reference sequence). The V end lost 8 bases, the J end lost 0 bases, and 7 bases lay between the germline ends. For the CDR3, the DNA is TGTGCCAGCGGAGGCCACCAAGAGACCCAGTACTTC. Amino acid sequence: CASGGHQETQYF.

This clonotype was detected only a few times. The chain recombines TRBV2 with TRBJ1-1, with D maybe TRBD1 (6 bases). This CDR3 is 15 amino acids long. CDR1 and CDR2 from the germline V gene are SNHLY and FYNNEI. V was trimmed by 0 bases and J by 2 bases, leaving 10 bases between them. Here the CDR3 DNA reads TGTGCCAGCAGTGAAGCGCTGGGGGCCAACACTGAAGCTTTCTTT. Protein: CASSEALGANTEAFF. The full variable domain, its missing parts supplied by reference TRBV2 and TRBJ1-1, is EPEVTQTPSHQVTQMGQEVILRCVPISNHLYFYWYRQILGQKVEFLVSFYNNEISEKSEIFDDQFSVERPDGSNFTLKIRSTKLEDSAMYFCASSEALGANTEAFFGQGTRLTVV.

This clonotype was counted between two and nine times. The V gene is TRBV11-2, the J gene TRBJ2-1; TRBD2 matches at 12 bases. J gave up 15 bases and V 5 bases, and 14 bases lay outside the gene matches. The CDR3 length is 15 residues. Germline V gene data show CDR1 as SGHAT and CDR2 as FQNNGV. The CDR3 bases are TGTGCCAGCAGCCGTCTAGCGGGGGGGCCCACCAGCATGTTCTTC. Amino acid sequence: CASSRLAGGPTSMFF.

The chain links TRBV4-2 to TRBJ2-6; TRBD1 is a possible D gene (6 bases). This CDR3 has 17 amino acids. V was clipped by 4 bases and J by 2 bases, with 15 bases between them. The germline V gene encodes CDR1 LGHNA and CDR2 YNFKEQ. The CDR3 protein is CASSRLGQAPGANVLTF. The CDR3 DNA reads TGTGCCAGCAGCCGCTTGGGACAAGCCCCTGGGGCCAACGTCCTGACTTTC.

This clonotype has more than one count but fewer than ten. CDR3 residues: CASSPLAGSPYNEQFF. The CDR3 nucleotides read TGTGCCAGCAGTCCCTTAGCGGGGTCCCCCTACAATGAGCAGTTCTTC. This chain connects TRBV27 to TRBJ2-1; 8 bases agree with TRBD2. Germline lookup yields CDR1 MNHEY and CDR2 SMNVEV (reference sequence). The V segment lost 5 bases and the J segment 2 bases; nucleotides outside the gene matches: 8. This CDR3 spans 16 amino acids.

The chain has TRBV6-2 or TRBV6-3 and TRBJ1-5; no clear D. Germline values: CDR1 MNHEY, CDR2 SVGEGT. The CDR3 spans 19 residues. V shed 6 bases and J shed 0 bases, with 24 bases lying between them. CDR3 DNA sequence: TGTGCCAGCAGGAAGCGAATCCCGGTGACAAATGGTAGCAATCAGCCCCAGCATTTT. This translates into CASRKRIPVTNGSNQPQHF.

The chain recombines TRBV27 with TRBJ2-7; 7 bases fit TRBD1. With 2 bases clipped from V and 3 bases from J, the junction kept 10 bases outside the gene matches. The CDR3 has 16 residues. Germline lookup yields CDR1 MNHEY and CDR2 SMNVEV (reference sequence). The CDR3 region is CASSLMGQRGIYEQYF. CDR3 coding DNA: TGTGCCAGCAGTTTAATGGGACAGAGAGGGATCTACGAGCAGTACTTC.

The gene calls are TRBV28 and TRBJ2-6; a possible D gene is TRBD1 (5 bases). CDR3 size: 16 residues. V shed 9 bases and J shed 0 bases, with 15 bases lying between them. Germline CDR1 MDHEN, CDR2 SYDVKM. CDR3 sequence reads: CASSGGAFSGANVLTF. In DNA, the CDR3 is TGTGCCAGTTCCGGTGGGGCCTTCTCTGGGGCCAACGTCCTGACTTTC.

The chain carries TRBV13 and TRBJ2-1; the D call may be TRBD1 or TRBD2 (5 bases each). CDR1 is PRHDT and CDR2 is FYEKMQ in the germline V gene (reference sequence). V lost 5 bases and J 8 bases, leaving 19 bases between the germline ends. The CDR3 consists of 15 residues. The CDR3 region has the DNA TGTGCCAGCAGCCCCCGGGACCCCGGTATCGATGAGCAGTTCTTC. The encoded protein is CASSPRDPGIDEQFF.

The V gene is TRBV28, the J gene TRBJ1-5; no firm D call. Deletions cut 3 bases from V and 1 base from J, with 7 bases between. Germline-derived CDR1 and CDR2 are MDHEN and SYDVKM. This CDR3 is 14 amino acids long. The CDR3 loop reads CASSFWQSNQPQHF. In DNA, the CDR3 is TGTGCCAGCAGTTTCTGGCAGAGCAATCAGCCCCAGCATTTT.

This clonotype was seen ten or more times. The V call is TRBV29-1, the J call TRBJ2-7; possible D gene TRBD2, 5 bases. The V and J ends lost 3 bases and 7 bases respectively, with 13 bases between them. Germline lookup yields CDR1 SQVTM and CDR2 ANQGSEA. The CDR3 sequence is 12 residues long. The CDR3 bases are TGCAGCGTTGAGAGGGATGATAGAGAGCAGTACTTC. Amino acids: CSVERDDREQYF.

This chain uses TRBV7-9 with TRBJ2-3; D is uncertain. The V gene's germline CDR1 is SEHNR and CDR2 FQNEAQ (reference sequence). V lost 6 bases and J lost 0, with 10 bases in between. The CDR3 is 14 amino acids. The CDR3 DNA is TGTGCCAGCAGAAGCGCTGTTAGCACAGATACGCAGTATTTT. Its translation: CASRSAVSTDTQYF. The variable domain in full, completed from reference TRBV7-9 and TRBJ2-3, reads DTGVSQNPRHKITKRGQNVTFRCDPISEHNRLYWYRQTLGQGPEFLTYFQNEAQLEKSRLLSDRFSAERPKGSFSTLEIQRTEQGDSAMYLCASRSAVSTDTQYFGPGTRLTVL.

The chain's CDR3 is CAWSVQGDQPQHF. Written as DNA, the CDR3 is TGTGCCTGGAGTGTACAAGGGGATCAGCCCCAGCATTTT. The genes are TRBV30 and TRBJ1-5, with a possible D match to TRBD1 (5 bases). V dropped 0 bases and J dropped 5 bases, with 8 bases sitting between them. The CDR3 is 13 residues long. Germline lookup yields CDR1 GTSNPN and CDR2 SVGIG (reference sequence).

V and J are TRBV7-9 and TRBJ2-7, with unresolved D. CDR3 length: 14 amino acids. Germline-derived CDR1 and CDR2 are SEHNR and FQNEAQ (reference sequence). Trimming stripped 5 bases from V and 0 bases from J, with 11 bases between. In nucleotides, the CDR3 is TGTGCCAGCAGCGCTGCCTGGGCCTCCTACGAGCAGTACTTC. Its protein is CASSAAWASYEQYF. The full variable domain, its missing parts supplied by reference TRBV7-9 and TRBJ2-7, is DTGVSQNPRHKITKRGQNVTFRCDPISEHNRLYWYRQTLGQGPEFLTYFQNEAQLEKSRLLSDRFSAERPKGSFSTLEIQRTEQGDSAMYLCASSAAWASYEQYFGPGTRLTVT.

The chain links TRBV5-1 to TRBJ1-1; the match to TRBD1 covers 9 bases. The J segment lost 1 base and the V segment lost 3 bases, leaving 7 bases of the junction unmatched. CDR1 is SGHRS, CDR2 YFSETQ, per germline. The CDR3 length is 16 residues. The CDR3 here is CASSSHRGLGNTEAFF. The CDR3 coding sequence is TGCGCCAGCAGCTCTCACAGGGGGCTGGGGAACACTGAAGCTTTCTTT. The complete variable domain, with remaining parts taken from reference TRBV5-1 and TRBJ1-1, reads KAGVTQTPRYLIKTRGQQVTLSCSPISGHRSVSWYQQTPGQGLQFLFEYFSETQRNKGNFPGRFSGRQFSNSRSEMNVSTLELGDSALYLCASSSHRGLGNTEAFFGQGTRLTVV.

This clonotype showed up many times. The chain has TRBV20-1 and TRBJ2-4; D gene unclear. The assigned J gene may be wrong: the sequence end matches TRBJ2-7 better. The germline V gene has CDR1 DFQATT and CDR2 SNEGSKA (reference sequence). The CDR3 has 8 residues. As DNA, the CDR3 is TGCAGTGCTGGCGAGCAGTACTTC. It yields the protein CSAGEQYF.

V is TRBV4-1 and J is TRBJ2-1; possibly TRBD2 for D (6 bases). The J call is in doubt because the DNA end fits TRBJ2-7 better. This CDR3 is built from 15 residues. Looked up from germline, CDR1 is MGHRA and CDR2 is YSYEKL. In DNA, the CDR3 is TGCGCCAGCAGCCAAGTAGAGACTAGGTACAATGAGCAGTACTTC. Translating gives CASSQVETRYNEQYF.